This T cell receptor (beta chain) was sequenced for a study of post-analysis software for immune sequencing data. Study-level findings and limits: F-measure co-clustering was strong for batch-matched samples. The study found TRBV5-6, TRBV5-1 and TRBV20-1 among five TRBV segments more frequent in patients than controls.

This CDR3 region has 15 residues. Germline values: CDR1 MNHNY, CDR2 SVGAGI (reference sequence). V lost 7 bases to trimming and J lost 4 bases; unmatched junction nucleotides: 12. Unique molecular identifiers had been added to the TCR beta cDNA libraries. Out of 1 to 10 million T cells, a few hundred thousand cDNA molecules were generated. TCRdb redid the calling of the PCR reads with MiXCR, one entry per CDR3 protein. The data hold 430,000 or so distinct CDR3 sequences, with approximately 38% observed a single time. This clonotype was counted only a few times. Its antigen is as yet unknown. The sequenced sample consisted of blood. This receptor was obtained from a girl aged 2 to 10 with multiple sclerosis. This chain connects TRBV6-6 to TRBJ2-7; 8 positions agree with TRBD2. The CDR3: CASTTPGGGGYEQYF. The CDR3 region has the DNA TGTGCCAGCACTACTCCCGGGGGGGGAGGATACGAGCAGTACTTC.